This TCR beta chain was captured in a study of cytomegalovirus exposure and HLA in healthy donors. At the level of the study: Among the 398 donors who were genotyped, about 84% fell in the genetic ancestry cluster that is associated with self-reported Caucasian donors.

CDR3 size: 13 residues. Germline values: CDR1 SEHNR, CDR2 FQNEAQ (reference sequence). V shed 5 bases and J 6 bases; nucleotides not matched to a gene: 5. The study ran its PCR with 60 Vbeta and 13 Jbeta primers. Using immunoSEQ multiplex PCR, the repertoire was profiled, and TCRdb retains in-frame clones only, with some absent. The sample includes some 110,000 clones, 60% to 75% seen only once; the top ten take roughly 3%. The rearrangement links TRBV7-9 to TRBJ2-7; 9 bases match TRBD2. The TCR comes from a male donor in good health and CMV-seropositive. The sequenced sample was PBMCs. CDR3 in amino acids: CASSQGLASEQYF. CDR3 bases: TGTGCCAGCAGCCAGGGACTAGCCTCCGAGCAGTACTTC.